The clone carrying this T cell receptor (beta chain) was observed many times. Its target is unknown. Germline V gene data show CDR1 as MNHNS and CDR2 as SASEGT. The CDR3 totals 15 residues. Germline trimming cut 4 bases from V and 3 bases from J; bases unmatched to any gene: 6. In building TCR beta libraries, iRepertoire HTBI primers were used together with Arm-PCR of CDR3 regions. MiXCR, applied by TCRdb to the multiplex PCR reads, yields one record per CDR3 protein. This table holds 700,000 or so distinct CDR3 sequences, around 32% found once. Time point meaning: persistent/refractory GD, antithyroid drugs over 5 years with positive TRAb. Making the TCR library involved RNA that had been extracted from PBMCs. These data are taken from a study of regulatory T cells in long-lasting Graves disease. Overall study findings and caveats: Persistent disease favored TRBV28, TRBJ1-2 and TRBJ2-5.

Here the sequenced sample was peripheral blood mononuclear cells (PBMCs), taken when the disease was refractory, from a patient treated with antithyroid drugs. The chain joins TRBV6-1 to TRBJ2-7; TRBD1 aligns across 10 bases. This TCR derives from a female donor with Graves disease. Here the CDR3 reads CASSGPGQGNYEQYF. The CDR3 coding sequence is TGTGCCAGCAGTGGGCCGGGACAGGGGAACTACGAGCAGTACTTC.